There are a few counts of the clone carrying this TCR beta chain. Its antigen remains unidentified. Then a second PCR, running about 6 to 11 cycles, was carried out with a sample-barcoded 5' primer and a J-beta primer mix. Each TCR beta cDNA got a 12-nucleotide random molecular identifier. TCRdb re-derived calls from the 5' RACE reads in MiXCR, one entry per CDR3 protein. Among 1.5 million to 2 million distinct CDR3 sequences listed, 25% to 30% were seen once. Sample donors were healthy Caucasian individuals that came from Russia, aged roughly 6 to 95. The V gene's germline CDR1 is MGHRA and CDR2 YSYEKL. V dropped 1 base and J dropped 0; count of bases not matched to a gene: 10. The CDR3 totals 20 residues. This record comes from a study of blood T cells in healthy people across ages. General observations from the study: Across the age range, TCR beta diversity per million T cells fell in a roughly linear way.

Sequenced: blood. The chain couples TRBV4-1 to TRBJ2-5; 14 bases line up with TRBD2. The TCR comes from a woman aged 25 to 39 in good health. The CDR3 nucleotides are TGCGCCAGCAGCCAAGGCGGGACTAGCGGGGGAACCTATCACCAAGAGACCCAGTACTTC. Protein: CASSQGGTSGGTYHQETQYF.